The 19 T cell receptor beta chains below come from one sample, sequenced in a study of blood T cell repertoires in COVID-19. Method: immunoSEQ multiplex PCR; TCRdb's copy keeps in-frame clones and lacks some. The data show 40,000 to 50,000 clones, around four fifths seen once. The sample was peripheral blood. All receptors come from a man aged 45-65 years with active COVID-19.

This clone was detected only once. This chain connects TRBV18 to TRBJ1-5; no reliable D call. The CDR3 is made up of 15 amino acids. Germline loops: CDR1 KGHSH, CDR2 LQKENI. The V end lost 4 bases, the J end lost 4 bases, and 14 bases lay between the germline ends. CDR3 amino acids: CASSLGAGGNQPQHF. The CDR3 DNA reads TGTGCCAGCTCACTGGGAGCGGGAGGTAATCAGCCCCAGCATTTT.

The chain links TRBV28 to TRBJ2-3; a possible D gene is TRBD2 (6 bases). The germline V and J ends were trimmed by 3 bases and 0 bases, with 22 bases remaining between them. The CDR3 length is 19 residues. Per germline, CDR1 MDHEN and CDR2 SYDVKM. For the CDR3, the DNA is TGTGCCAGCAGTTTCCCGGCGGTTTGGGCGGGACTCAGCACAGATACGCAGTATTTT. Translating gives CASSFPAVWAGLSTDTQYF.

CDR3 in DNA: TGTGCCAGCAGCTCTCTAGCGGGGGGGCCTGCAGATACGCAGTATTTT. This gives the protein CASSSLAGGPADTQYF. The genes are TRBV5-6 and TRBJ2-3, with 12 positions matching TRBD2. Trimming at V came to 3 bases and at J to 4 bases, leaving 6 bases not matched to a gene. Germline V gene sequence: CDR1 SGHDT, CDR2 YYEEEE. CDR3 size: 16 residues.

V usage is TRBV6-5 and J usage is TRBJ2-5; tentatively, D is TRBD2 (6 bases). The CDR3 is 13 residues long. Looked up from germline, CDR1 is MNHEY and CDR2 is SVGAGI. The V and J ends lost 6 bases and 5 bases respectively, with 13 bases between them. CDR3 nucleotide sequence: TGTGCCAGCAGACTGGGGGGAGAGGAGACCCAGTACTTC. Its translation is CASRLGGEETQYF.

The CDR3 DNA follows: TGTGCCAGTAGTCCCCAGGGGACTAGCGGGCCCTACAATGAGCAGTTCTTC. Translation gives CASSPQGTSGPYNEQFF. The chain carries TRBV19 and TRBJ2-1, with 12 bases aligning to TRBD2. CDR1 and CDR2 from the germline V gene are LNHDA and SQIVND (reference sequence). This CDR3 is built from 17 residues. V lost 5 bases, J lost 2 bases, and 7 bases stayed unmatched.

This clone was observed a handful of times. The chain is built from TRBV11-2 and TRBJ1-6; D perhaps matches TRBD1 (5 bases). Trimming cost V 1 base and J 13 bases, with 5 bases left between them. Germline assignment: CDR1 SGHAT and CDR2 FQNNGV. This CDR3 contains 11 residues. The CDR3 spells CASSLGGPLHF. The CDR3 region has the DNA TGTGCCAGCAGCTTAGGGGGCCCCCTCCACTTT.

The V call is TRBV7-9, the J call TRBJ2-5, with TRBD2 identical over 7 bases. V trimming: 1 base; J trimming: 5 bases; junction bases outside the gene matches: 4. This CDR3 region has 14 residues. CDR1 is SEHNR and CDR2 is FQNEAQ in the germline V gene (reference sequence). CDR3 nucleotides: TGTGCCAGCAGCTTAGGCGGGAGCGGGGAGACCCAGTACTTC. The encoded protein is CASSLGGSGETQYF.

J is TRBJ2-5 and V is TRBV11-3; D not certain. V was pared by 5 bases and J by 1 base, with 17 bases between. The CDR3 contains 16 residues. The germline CDR1 and CDR2 sequences are SGHNT and YENEEA. The CDR3 protein is CASSPNPTGAQETQYF. The CDR3 DNA reads TGTGCCAGCAGCCCGAACCCGACCGGAGCCCAAGAGACCCAGTACTTC.

This chain uses TRBV11-3 with TRBJ2-3; D call uncertain. The germline CDR1 and CDR2 sequences are SGHNT and YENEEA. Trimming pared 2 bases from V and 0 bases from J, leaving 6 bases between. The CDR3 sequence is 14 residues long. The CDR3 reads CASSLTTSTDTQYF. CDR3 coding DNA: TGTGCCAGCAGCTTAACCACTAGCACAGATACGCAGTATTTT.

Here the CDR3 reads CASSQVAWGLEGDTQYF. CDR3 sequence (DNA): TGTGCCAGCAGCCAAGTAGCTTGGGGACTAGAAGGAGATACGCAGTATTTT. V gene TRBV14 combines with J gene TRBJ2-3; TRBD2 matches 8 bases. J gave up 5 bases and V 1 base, and 11 bases lay outside the gene matches. The CDR3 extends over 17 amino acids. Germline values: CDR1 SGHDN, CDR2 FVKESK.

V and J are TRBV5-1 and TRBJ2-2, with TRBD2 identical over 10 bases. The CDR3 extends over 14 amino acids. V shed 3 bases, J shed 6 bases, and the junction held 2 bases outside the gene matches. CDR1 SGHRS and CDR2 YFSETQ come from the germline V gene. Here the CDR3 reads CASSWTSGSGELFF. The CDR3 nucleotides are TGCGCCAGCAGCTGGACTAGCGGATCCGGGGAGCTGTTTTTT.

This sequence joins TRBV5-1 and TRBJ1-1; 9 bases fit TRBD1. V was clipped by 4 bases and J by 0 bases; unmatched bases: 4. The CDR3 has 15 amino acids. CDR1 and CDR2 from the germline V gene are SGHRS and YFSETQ. The CDR3, as DNA: TGCGCCAGCAGCGCCGGGACAGGGATGAACACTGAAGCTTTCTTT. This codes for CASSAGTGMNTEAFF. The full variable domain, rest sourced from reference TRBV5-1 and TRBJ1-1, is KAGVTQTPRYLIKTRGQQVTLSCSPISGHRSVSWYQQTPGQGLQFLFEYFSETQRNKGNFPGRFSGRQFSNSRSEMNVSTLELGDSALYLCASSAGTGMNTEAFFGQGTRLTVV.

This chain joins TRBV6-5 and TRBJ1-5, with TRBD1 matching over 7 bases. This CDR3 is built from 15 residues. Germline V CDR1 and CDR2: MNHEY, SVGAGI. V dropped 5 bases and J dropped 5; count of bases not matched to a gene: 9. CDR3 nucleotide sequence: TGTGCCAGCAGTAAGGACAGGCCGAGGGATCAGCCCCAGCATTTT. Residues: CASSKDRPRDQPQHF.

The chain combines TRBV4-3 with TRBJ1-5; tentative D call: TRBD1 (5 bases). The CDR3 is 15 residues long. The ends were cut back, 0 bases at V and 4 bases at J, with 10 bases in the middle. Germline values: CDR1 LGHNA, CDR2 YSLEER. The chain's CDR3 is CASSQEGGQNQPQHF. In nucleotides, the CDR3 is TGCGCCAGCAGCCAAGAGGGGGGTCAAAATCAGCCCCAGCATTTT.

The CDR3 DNA sequence: TGTGCCAGCAGCCAAGATGAGGGAGGCGGCTATGGCTACACCTTC. It is translated as CASSQDEGGGYGYTF. V is TRBV14 and J is TRBJ1-2; D remains unclear. V was shortened by 0 bases and J by 4 bases, with 12 bases between the two germline ends. Germline V gene data show CDR1 as SGHDN and CDR2 as FVKESK. The CDR3 covers 15 residues.

DNA of the CDR3: TGTGCCAGCAGCGTAGGTCAGGCAAGCTACACCTTC. It specifies CASSVGQASYTF. The J gene is TRBJ1-2, the V gene TRBV9; no firm D call. Between the trimmed V and J ends, which lost 0 bases and 9 bases, there was a span of 9 bases. The CDR3 runs to 12 residues. CDR1 is SGDLS, CDR2 YYNGEE, per germline. The full variable domain, with the rest looked up from reference TRBV9 and TRBJ1-2, is DSGVTQTPKHLITATGQRVTLRCSPRSGDLSVYWYQQSLDQGLQFLIQYYNGEERAKGNILERFSAQQFPDLHSELNLSSLELGDSALYFCASSVGQASYTFGSGTRLTVV.

The chain combines TRBV15 with TRBJ1-1, with TRBD1 matching over 7 bases. The CDR3 runs to 13 residues. Germline V gene sequence: CDR1 LNHNV, CDR2 YYDKDF (reference sequence). J lost 9 bases, V lost 1 base, and 5 bases had no gene match. The CDR3 is CATSRGPGQKAFF. The CDR3 DNA follows: TGTGCCACCAGCAGAGGACCGGGACAGAAAGCTTTCTTT.

The J gene is TRBJ2-7, the V gene TRBV7-8; 12 bases fit TRBD2. V lost 5 bases to trimming and J lost 7 bases; unmatched junction nucleotides: 6. The length of the CDR3 is 14 residues. The germline V gene encodes CDR1 SGHVS and CDR2 FQNEAQ. The CDR3 nucleotides read TGTGCCAGCAGCGCGACTAGCGGGAGCAGTGAGCAGTACTTC. Its translation: CASSATSGSSEQYF.

The chain couples TRBV6-5 to TRBJ2-3; 10 nucleotides line up with TRBD2. This CDR3 is built from 13 residues. CDR1 and CDR2 from the germline V gene are MNHEY and SVGAGI. The trim removed 7 bases at V and 12 bases at J, leaving 10 bases unmatched. The CDR3 region is CASNIASGRIQYF. CDR3 coding DNA: TGTGCCAGCAATATCGCTAGCGGGAGAATCCAGTATTTT.